A single sample gave rise to the 21 T cell receptor beta chains below, sequenced in a study of T cells in localized non-small cell lung cancer. Clones were read by immunoSEQ multiplex PCR, and TCRdb kept only the in-frame ones, dropping some. The table has 72,000 or so clones, less than 90% seen once. Source: peripheral blood, taken before any cancer treatment. The receptors originated from a male donor older than 55 with stage III squamous cell lung carcinoma.

This chain joins TRBV7-6 and TRBJ1-6, with D possibly matching TRBD1 (6 bases). The V gene lost 4 bases and the J gene lost 8 bases, with 12 bases spanning the gap. This CDR3 has 14 amino acids. The germline CDR1 and CDR2 sequences are SGHVS and FNYEAQ. The DNA of the CDR3 is TGTGCCAGCAGCTCATTACAGGGATATTCACCCCTCCACTTT. Amino acids: CASSSLQGYSPLHF.

This chain joins TRBV5-1 and TRBJ2-2, with D unresolved. Germline-derived CDR1 and CDR2 are SGHRS and YFSETQ. With 4 bases removed from V and 2 bases from J, the gap between germline ends came to 12 bases. This CDR3 spans 15 amino acids. The CDR3 protein is CASSPLGVNTGELFF. Here the CDR3 DNA reads TGCGCCAGCAGCCCCCTAGGAGTAAACACCGGGGAGCTGTTTTTT.

The DNA of the CDR3 is TGTGCCAGCAGCCGGGACTCGGAAGAGACCCAGTACTTC. Translated: CASSRDSEETQYF. The chain carries TRBV5-4 and TRBJ2-5; D possibly corresponds to TRBD2 (6 bases). The CDR3 is made up of 13 amino acids. CDR1 is SGHNT, CDR2 YYREEE, per germline (reference sequence). Trimming pared 4 bases from V and 3 bases from J, leaving 10 bases between.

The gene calls are TRBV7-3 and TRBJ1-2, with D unresolved. The CDR3 is 14 residues long. Germline V gives CDR1 SGHTA, CDR2 FQGTGA. V was shortened by 3 bases and J by 6 bases, with 14 bases between the two germline ends. This CDR3 reads CASSFSDVLNGYTF. In nucleotides, the CDR3 is TGTGCCAGCAGCTTTTCGGACGTCCTCAATGGCTACACCTTC.

V and J are TRBV7-2 and TRBJ2-5; no clear D. Germline values: CDR1 SGHTA, CDR2 FQGNSA. V shed 4 bases and J shed 3 bases, with 6 bases lying between them. The CDR3 sequence is 12 residues long. This chain's CDR3 is CASSWIEETQYF. The DNA for the CDR3 is TGTGCCAGCAGCTGGATTGAAGAGACCCAGTACTTC. Filled out from reference TRBV7-2 and TRBJ2-5, the complete variable domain reads GAGVSQSPSNKVTEKGKDVELRCDPISGHTALYWYRQSLGQGLEFLIYFQGNSAPDKSGLPSDRFSAERTGGSVSTLTIQRTQQEDSAVYLCASSWIEETQYFGPGTRLLVL.

This clone counts as large. The CDR3 protein is CASSLAAGANEQFF. The CDR3 DNA reads as TGTGCCAGCAGCTTAGCAGCGGGCGCCAATGAGCAGTTCTTC. The chain joins TRBV7-2 to TRBJ2-1; a possible D gene is TRBD2 (6 bases). The germline V and J ends were trimmed by 0 bases and 6 bases, with 9 bases remaining between them. The CDR3 contains 14 residues. Germline V gene sequence: CDR1 SGHTA, CDR2 FQGNSA.

CDR3 nucleotides: TGCGCCAGCACCGGGGGGGGGCGCAATCAGCCCCAGCATTTT. Residues: CASTGGGRNQPQHF. This chain joins TRBV10-2 and TRBJ1-5; possibly TRBD1 for D (6 bases). CDR1 is WSHSY, CDR2 SAAADI, per germline. V was pared by 7 bases and J by 2 bases, with 12 bases between. The CDR3 totals 14 residues.

The DNA for the CDR3 is TGTGCCAGCAGGTTTAGGCCGGGGGCTGAGGAAAAACTGTTTTTT. Translation: CASRFRPGAEEKLFF. This chain connects TRBV5-4 to TRBJ1-4, with TRBD1 as a possible D gene (6 bases). V was shortened by 5 bases and J by 8 bases, with 19 bases between the two germline ends. The CDR3 covers 15 residues. Looked up from germline, CDR1 is SGHNT and CDR2 is YYREEE (reference sequence).

J is TRBJ2-1 and V is TRBV6-5; 10 bases align to TRBD2. The V segment lost 7 bases and the J segment 6 bases; nucleotides outside the gene matches: 9. This CDR3 has 15 amino acids. Germline V CDR1 and CDR2: MNHEY, SVGAGI. The CDR3 DNA sequence: TGTGCCAGCAAATTTATAGCGGGGGGCCGCAATGAGCAGTTCTTC. Translation: CASKFIAGGRNEQFF.

The chain uses TRBV5-1 and TRBJ1-1; possibly TRBD1 for D (5 bases). Between the trimmed V and J ends, which lost 4 bases and 3 bases, there was a span of 16 bases. This CDR3 region has 15 residues. Germline loops: CDR1 SGHRS, CDR2 YFSETQ. The CDR3 sequence: CASSPWDGRDTEAFF. CDR3 coding DNA: TGCGCCAGCAGCCCATGGGACGGAAGAGACACTGAAGCTTTCTTT.

V gene TRBV2 combines with J gene TRBJ1-5, with 9 bases matching TRBD1. V lost 3 bases and J lost 7; bases outside the gene matches: 4. This CDR3 comprises 14 residues. CDR1 and CDR2 from the germline V gene are SNHLY and FYNNEI. CDR3 region: CASSDTGGRQPQHF. The CDR3 nucleotides read TGTGCCAGCAGTGATACAGGGGGCAGGCAGCCCCAGCATTTT. Full variable domain (remainder filled in from reference TRBV2 and TRBJ1-5): EPEVTQTPSHQVTQMGQEVILRCVPISNHLYFYWYRQILGQKVEFLVSFYNNEISEKSEIFDDQFSVERPDGSNFTLKIRSTKLEDSAMYFCASSDTGGRQPQHFGDGTRLSIL.

The chain carries TRBV5-1 and TRBJ1-1; 10 bases line up with TRBD1. Germline lookup yields CDR1 SGHRS and CDR2 YFSETQ. Trimming took 0 bases from V and 4 from J; bases not matched to a gene: 0. The CDR3 covers 14 residues. CDR3 loop: CASSLGDRGTEAFF. The DNA for the CDR3 is TGCGCCAGCAGCTTGGGGGACAGGGGCACTGAAGCTTTCTTT.

This clone has only one observation. This chain uses TRBV7-2 with TRBJ1-1, with TRBD1 as a possible D gene (6 bases). Per germline, CDR1 SGHTA and CDR2 FQGNSA. The CDR3 is 14 residues long. V lost 5 bases to trimming and J lost 3 bases, with 13 bases between them. CDR3 residues: CASSIRGRDTEAFF. CDR3 coding DNA: TGTGCCAGCAGCATCAGGGGACGGGACACTGAAGCTTTCTTT. Using reference TRBV7-2 and TRBJ1-1 for the parts outside the CDR3, the full variable domain is GAGVSQSPSNKVTEKGKDVELRCDPISGHTALYWYRQSLGQGLEFLIYFQGNSAPDKSGLPSDRFSAERTGGSVSTLTIQRTQQEDSAVYLCASSIRGRDTEAFFGQGTRLTVV.

The J gene is TRBJ2-2, the V gene TRBV4-1; possible D gene TRBD2, 5 bases. The V end lost 1 base, the J end lost 0 bases, and 9 bases lay between the germline ends. CDR3 length: 16 residues. Per the germline V gene, CDR1 is MGHRA and CDR2 is YSYEKL. CDR3 DNA sequence: TGCGCCAGCAGCCAAGGGGTCGGGACGAACACCGGGGAGCTGTTTTTT. Protein product: CASSQGVGTNTGELFF.

The rearrangement joins TRBV5-4 to TRBJ1-4; TRBD1 matches at 9 bases. In germline, CDR1 is SGHNT, CDR2 YYREEE (reference sequence). J was trimmed by 6 bases and V by 3 bases; bases with no gene match: 3. CDR3 length: 14 residues. The CDR3 nucleotides are TGTGCCAGCAGCTCTGGACAGGGGTATGAAAAACTGTTTTTT. This translates into CASSSGQGYEKLFF.

The chain recombines TRBV18 with TRBJ1-3, with D possibly being TRBD1 (6 bases). This CDR3 has 13 amino acids. Per germline, CDR1 KGHSH and CDR2 LQKENI. Trimming took 8 bases from V and 4 from J, leaving 12 bases between them. The CDR3, as DNA: TGTGCCAGCACCGACAGGCAAGGAAACACCATATATTTT. It yields the protein CASTDRQGNTIYF.

The chain joins TRBV5-4 to TRBJ1-1; D is uncertain. The CDR3 runs 14 residues. Between the trimmed V and J ends, which lost 1 base and 0 bases, there was a span of 7 bases. CDR1 and CDR2 from the germline V gene are SGHNT and YYREEE (reference sequence). CDR3 in amino acids: CASSLPGMNTEAFF. CDR3 nucleotide sequence: TGTGCCAGCAGCTTGCCAGGAATGAACACTGAAGCTTTCTTT.

The CDR3 DNA sequence: TGTGCCAGCAGCCCCCCTCTTGGGGGCGCGGGAGTACCCTACGAGCAGTACTTC. Its protein is CASSPPLGGAGVPYEQYF. V gene TRBV7-8 combines with J gene TRBJ2-7; TRBD2 might be the D (7 bases). V lost 5 bases to trimming and J lost 2 bases, with 25 bases between them. The CDR3 loop spans 18 amino acids. The germline gives CDR1 SGHVS, CDR2 FQNEAQ.

V usage is TRBV25-1 and J usage is TRBJ1-4; 8 nucleotides match TRBD1. In germline, CDR1 is MGHDK, CDR2 SYGVNS. The CDR3 runs 16 residues. The junction had 6 bases not matched to a gene; V was cut back by 3 bases and J by 3 bases. The CDR3 reads CASSDPRTGPNEKLFF. Written as DNA, the CDR3 is TGTGCCAGCAGTGATCCCCGGACAGGGCCTAATGAAAAACTGTTTTTT.

The CDR3 bases are TGTGCCAGCAGTCCAACAGGGCTGCCCCTCCACTTT. Translating gives CASSPTGLPLHF. The genes are TRBV27 and TRBJ1-6, with D possibly matching TRBD1 (6 bases). V lost 5 bases and J 13 bases, leaving 12 bases between the germline ends. CDR1 and CDR2 from the germline V gene are MNHEY and SMNVEV (reference sequence). CDR3 length: 12 residues.

The rearrangement uses TRBV28 and TRBJ1-2; D is perhaps TRBD1 (6 bases). The CDR3 length is 14 residues. V lost 6 bases, J lost 4 bases, and 15 bases lay in between. Per the germline V gene, CDR1 is MDHEN and CDR2 is SYDVKM. CDR3 in amino acids: CASSLGQRFYGYTF. CDR3 nucleotides: TGTGCCAGCAGCCTTGGACAGCGCTTCTATGGCTACACCTTC.